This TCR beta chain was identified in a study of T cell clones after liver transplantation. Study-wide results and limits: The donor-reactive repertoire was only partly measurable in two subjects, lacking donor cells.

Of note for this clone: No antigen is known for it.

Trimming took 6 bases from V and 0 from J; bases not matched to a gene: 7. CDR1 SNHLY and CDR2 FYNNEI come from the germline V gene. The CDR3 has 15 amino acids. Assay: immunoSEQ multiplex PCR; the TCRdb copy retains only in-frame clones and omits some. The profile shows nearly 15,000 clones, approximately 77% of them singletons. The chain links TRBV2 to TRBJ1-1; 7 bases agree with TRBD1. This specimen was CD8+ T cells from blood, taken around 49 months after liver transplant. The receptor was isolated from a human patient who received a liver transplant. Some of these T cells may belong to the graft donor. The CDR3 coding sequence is TGTGCCAGCAGCAGTTCCAGGGGGGTGAACACTGAAGCTTTCTTT. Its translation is CASSSSRGVNTEAFF.